Here is one T cell receptor (beta chain) with its context. Which antigen it targets is not known. No base qualities exist here, and no much larger clone lies one base off it. Each donor gave one peripheral blood draw, roughly 120 mL on average, collected into heparinised tubes. Naive, central memory, regulatory and stem cell-like memory CD4+ T cells were sorted on a BD FACSAria II using a panel including CD45RO, CCR7, CD25, CD127, CD95 and CD27. All sorted populations exceeded 98% purity. PBMCs were isolated right away by Lymphoprep density gradient centrifugation and were stained directly, without culture. To minimize batch effects, samples were stained and sorted in pairs, one healthy donor with one patient per experiment. The sample belongs to a study of beta chain features in type 1 diabetes (dated by TCRdb to 2016 to 2019). General notes on the study: No differences in mean age, gender distribution, total cell number or subset yield were found between patients and healthy donors. Whereas all 28 donors provided naive and central memory subsets, regulatory and stem cell-like memory subsets were isolated from just 8 patients and roughly eight healthy donors. In the study, recently diagnosed type 1 diabetes patients and matched healthy donors were compared on the TCRB repertoires of their sorted circulating CD4+ T cell subsets. A total of roughly 99 million sorted cells were examined across all samples, and the number of cells per subset was strongly correlated with RNA yield. Here is what the overall study found, with its caveats: Because the HLA sub-analyses included only small numbers of individuals, any influence of HLA type on TCRB rearrangement was left unresolved. Type 1 diabetes patients showed a moderate but significant shortening of TCRB CDR3 length in all four CD4+ subsets. Sequencing cDNA rather than genomic DNA could over-represent highly expressing activated cells, although activation and CD3 levels did not differ between groups. Shorter templates might have been favored by PCR, but patient and control samples were amplified and corrected together, so both groups would have been affected equally by any skew. At VDJ recombination sites, type 1 diabetes patients had fewer insertions and more deleted nucleotides, which implies abnormalities in thymic rearrangement. Naive, central memory and regulatory TCRB repertoires appeared to be more similar among patients than among healthy donors.

The V end loses 6 bases and the J end loses 1 base, and a stretch of 9 bases separates them. Looking up the germline V gene (reference sequence) yields CDR1 LNHDA and CDR2 SQIVND. The CDR3 covers 14 residues, taking in both the cysteine and the phenylalanine. Solely the CDR3 DNA is kept, with 42 bases framed from the first base. The High Capacity cDNA Reverse Transcription Kit was used to reverse transcribe all of the isolated RNA, meaning that expressed TCRB transcripts were what got sequenced. Survey-depth immunoSEQ sequencing was performed on stem cell-like memory T cell samples, with an average of roughly 990,000 total reads per sample. Sorted cells were lysed in RLT buffer, and RNA was extracted using DNase-treated RNeasy Micro or Mini kits according to cell number. To prevent cross-contamination, each cell subset was processed individually, whereas patient and healthy donor samples were processed jointly. The immunoSEQ multiplex PCR was used to amplify TCRB sequences from cDNA, yielding 87-bp fragments that span the CDR3 region. Amplicons were sequenced on the Illumina HiSeq platform. As for the authors' bioinformatics: PCR bias was corrected computationally using synthetic template baselines, and reads within Hamming distance 2 were collapsed, with unmergeable singletons discarded. By aligning reads against IMGT, V, D and J genes, CDR3 length, and insertions or deletions at six rearrangement sites were assigned. Clonotype counts were normalized to sorted cell number within each subset before computing true diversity and Gini coefficients with the tcR R package. The overlap coefficient, calculated on TCRB nucleotide sequences, was used to measure repertoire sharing. The clones in this table, taken by TCRdb from immuneACCESS, are in-frame only. Not every clone is retained; where verified, under half of the shortfall comes from an unresolved V gene, and the cause of the rest is unknown. V, J and clone size reflect that table, while D and trimming were determined from the DNA. Counted in this sample were under 90,000 clones; under 35% of them appeared once. Jointly, the top ten make up roughly 0.44% of the sample.

Recombination linked TRBV19 to TRBJ2-2, with the D segment identity uncertain. The source material was stem cell memory CD4+ T cells from blood. The cell subset or site label for this specimen denotes: stem cell-like memory CD4+ T cells. The clonotype comes from a woman younger than 30 in good health. The CDR3 region: CASRLGQNTGELFF. The DNA reads TGTGCCAGTAGACTTGGGCAGAACACCGGGGAGCTGTTTTTT.